These 15 T cell receptor beta chains were all obtained from the same sample, sequenced in a study of blood T cells in healthy people across ages. Primers used in a second PCR of about 7 to 11 cycles were a sample-barcoded 5' primer and a J-beta primer mix. In TCRdb, the 5' RACE reads were re-called with MiXCR into one record per CDR3 protein. This table has 660,000 or so distinct CDR3 sequences, roughly 53% appearing once. Material: blood. The receptors here all came from a man aged 55 to 70 in good health.

This chain links TRBV5-1 with TRBJ2-7, with D possibly being TRBD2 (5 bases). The CDR3 has 13 residues. V lost 0 bases, J lost 7 bases, and 11 bases lay in between. Germline loops: CDR1 SGHRS, CDR2 YFSETQ. CDR3 amino acids: CASSLAGILEQYF. Written as DNA, the CDR3 is TGCGCCAGCAGCTTGGCGGGGATTTTGGAGCAGTACTTC.

The chain couples TRBV29-1 to TRBJ2-1, with 7 bases that match TRBD2. The CDR3 has 13 residues. V lost 3 bases, J lost 12 bases, and 11 bases stayed unmatched. Germline CDR1 and CDR2: SQVTM and ANQGSEA. CDR3 DNA: TGCAGCGTTGAGGCTAGCGGTACGGGGAGGCAGTTCTTC. It translates to CSVEASGTGRQFF.

The J gene is TRBJ2-1, the V gene TRBV28, with D tentatively TRBD1 (6 bases). The V end lost 1 base, the J end lost 8 bases, and 15 bases lay between the germline ends. The length of the CDR3 is 15 residues. CDR1 is MDHEN and CDR2 is SYDVKM in the germline V gene. CDR3 DNA: TGTGCCAGCAGTTTATTCGCAGGGGAAGTACATGAGCAGTTCTTC. The encoded protein is CASSLFAGEVHEQFF.

The rearrangement uses TRBV10-3 and TRBJ1-5; D remains ambiguous. Trimming left V 0 bases short and J 5 bases short, with 5 bases between. The germline CDR1 and CDR2 sequences are ENHRY and SYGVKD. The CDR3 runs to 13 residues. The CDR3 loop reads CAISESNDQPQHF. The DNA of the CDR3 is TGTGCCATCAGTGAGTCGAATGATCAGCCCCAGCATTTT.

The chain couples TRBV6-2 or TRBV6-3 to TRBJ2-7, with a tentative D call TRBD1 (6 bases). Between the trimmed V and J ends, which lost 4 bases and 2 bases, there was a span of 15 bases. CDR1 and CDR2 from the germline V gene are MNHEY and SVGEGT. This CDR3 spans 15 amino acids. The CDR3 DNA reads as TGTGCCAGCAGTTTATCCACGACAGGCGCCTACGAGCAGTACTTC. Protein: CASSLSTTGAYEQYF.

The V call is TRBV13, the J call TRBJ2-6, with D perhaps TRBD2 (5 bases). The germline V gene has CDR1 PRHDT and CDR2 FYEKMQ (reference sequence). This CDR3 contains 17 residues. V was clipped by 1 base and J by 0 bases, with 10 bases between them. CDR3 sequence reads: CASSLASDSSGANVLTF. In DNA form, the CDR3 reads TGTGCCAGCAGCTTAGCCTCGGACTCCTCTGGGGCCAACGTCCTGACTTTC. Based on the CDR3 plus reference TRBV13 and TRBJ2-6, the full variable domain is AAGVIQSPRHLIKEKRETATLKCYPIPRHDTVYWYQQGPGQDPQFLISFYEKMQSDKGSIPDRFSAQQFSDYHSELNMSSLELGDSALYFCASSLASDSSGANVLTFGAGSRLTVL.

The DNA for the CDR3 is TGTGCCAGCAGCCAAGATGTAGGCGCAAACAATGAGCAGTTCTTC. Translating it yields CASSQDVGANNEQFF. The chain is built from TRBV3-1 and TRBJ2-1; D is undetermined. V was clipped by 0 bases and J by 5 bases, with 11 bases between them. The CDR3 contains 15 residues. CDR1 is LGHDT, CDR2 YNNKEL, per germline (reference sequence).

J is TRBJ2-1 and V is TRBV4-1; 7 bases map to TRBD1. The CDR3 loop spans 15 amino acids. CDR1 and CDR2 (germline): MGHRA, YSYEKL. V lost 3 bases to trimming and J lost 11 bases; unmatched junction nucleotides: 13. The DNA of the CDR3 is TGCGCCAGCAGCCAGGCTGGACAGGCCGCGCGTAAGCAGTTCTTC. This codes for CASSQAGQAARKQFF.

CDR3 DNA: TGTGCCATCAGTGAGCCGGGAAAATACGAGCAGTACTTC. Translated, it gives CAISEPGKYEQYF. This chain uses TRBV10-3 with TRBJ2-7; maybe TRBD2 (5 bases). The CDR3 is 13 residues long. Germline V gene sequence: CDR1 ENHRY, CDR2 SYGVKD. Between the trimmed V and J ends, which lost 2 bases and 4 bases, there was a span of 9 bases.

The rearrangement joins TRBV10-3 to TRBJ2-1; TRBD2 matches 7 bases. V lost 10 bases and J lost 5; bases outside the gene matches: 8. This CDR3 has 13 residues. Germline V gives CDR1 ENHRY, CDR2 SYGVKD. The CDR3 DNA sequence: TGTGCCACCGAAACCGGGACTAACAATGAGCAGTTCTTC. Protein sequence: CATETGTNNEQFF.

The chain combines TRBV5-1 with TRBJ2-5; D possibly uses TRBD1 or TRBD2 (5 bases each). Trimming stripped 0 bases from V and 11 bases from J, with 20 bases between. In germline, CDR1 is SGHRS, CDR2 YFSETQ. The length of the CDR3 is 15 residues. The CDR3 DNA is TGCGCCAGCAGCTTGGTCGGGGCGGTTGGCTATGGGCAGTACTTC. This translates into CASSLVGAVGYGQYF.

V gene TRBV7-2 combines with J gene TRBJ1-2; D uncertain. Germline CDR1 reads SGHTA; CDR2 reads FQGNSA. There are 13 residues in the CDR3. V lost 5 bases to trimming and J lost 8 bases, with 15 bases between them. The CDR3 loop is CASSPMRVSGYTF. For the CDR3, the DNA is TGTGCCAGCAGCCCAATGAGGGTCTCGGGCTACACCTTC.

Only one count was recorded for this clonotype. This chain connects TRBV28 to TRBJ2-4; TRBD2 might be the D (5 bases). The end of the DNA fits TRBJ2-5 better, so the J call may be wrong. This CDR3 has 14 residues. Germline lookup yields CDR1 MDHEN and CDR2 SYDVKM. CDR3 DNA sequence: TGTGCCAGCAGTCCGCTCGGGGTCAAAGAGACCCAGTACTTC. It is translated as CASSPLGVKETQYF.

V is TRBV21-1 and J is TRBJ1-2; the table assigns TRBD1, which was not confirmed against the DNA. TRBV21-1 is classified as a pseudogene. There are 15 residues in the CDR3. In DNA form, the CDR3 reads TGTGCCAGCAGCCCAGGGGACAGGGGCAACTATGGCTACACCTTC. Translated: CASSPGDRGNYGYTF.

This clonotype was detected only a few times. The chain employs TRBV10-3 and TRBJ2-7; 11 bases fit TRBD2. The germline CDR1 and CDR2 sequences are ENHRY and SYGVKD. J was trimmed by 0 bases and V by 6 bases; bases with no gene match: 4. The CDR3 is 15 residues long. The CDR3 DNA sequence: TGTGCCATCAGAACCCTAGCGGGGGGCTCCTACGAGCAGTACTTC. This codes for CAIRTLAGGSYEQYF.